The TCR beta chain described here comes from a study of vaccination and CD4 T cells after COVID-19. This clonotype occurred a few times. Its antigen is still unknown. TCRdb processed the PCR reads anew with MiXCR; each CDR3 protein has one entry. The sample shows 15,000 to 16,000 distinct CDR3 sequences, about 70% of them seen only once. Study findings and constraints: The researchers studied relatively few convalescent patients and omitted early post-infection timepoints.

Germline V gene sequence: CDR1 DFQATT, CDR2 SNEGSKA (reference sequence). Deletions cut 5 bases from V and 5 bases from J, with 19 bases between. The CDR3 runs to 15 residues. The chain combines TRBV20-1 with TRBJ1-5; TRBD1 is a possible D gene (5 bases). The receptor was derived from a human donor who had recovered from COVID-19. Sequencing used CD4+ T cells from blood, obtained after SARS-CoV-2 vaccination. CDR3 bases: TGCAGTGCTGCAGGGACGTGGGGAGTCGATCAGCCCCAGCATTTT. As protein: CSAAGTWGVDQPQHF.